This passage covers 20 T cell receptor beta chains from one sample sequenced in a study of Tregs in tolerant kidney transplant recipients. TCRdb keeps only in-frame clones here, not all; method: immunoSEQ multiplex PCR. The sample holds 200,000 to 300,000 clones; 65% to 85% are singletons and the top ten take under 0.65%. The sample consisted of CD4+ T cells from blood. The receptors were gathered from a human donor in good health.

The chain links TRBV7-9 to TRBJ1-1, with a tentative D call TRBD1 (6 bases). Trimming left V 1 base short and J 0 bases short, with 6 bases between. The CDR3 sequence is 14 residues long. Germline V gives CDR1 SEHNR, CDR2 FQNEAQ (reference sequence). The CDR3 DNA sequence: TGTGCCAGCAGCTTAGGACAGGTGAACACTGAAGCTTTCTTT. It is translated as CASSLGQVNTEAFF.

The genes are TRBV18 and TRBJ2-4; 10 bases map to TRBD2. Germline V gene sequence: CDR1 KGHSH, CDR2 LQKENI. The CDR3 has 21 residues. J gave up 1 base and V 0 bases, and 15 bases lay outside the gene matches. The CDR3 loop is CASSPPILAGAILVAKNIQYF. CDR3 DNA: TGTGCCAGCTCACCACCTATCCTAGCGGGAGCGATCCTAGTGGCCAAAAACATTCAGTACTTC.

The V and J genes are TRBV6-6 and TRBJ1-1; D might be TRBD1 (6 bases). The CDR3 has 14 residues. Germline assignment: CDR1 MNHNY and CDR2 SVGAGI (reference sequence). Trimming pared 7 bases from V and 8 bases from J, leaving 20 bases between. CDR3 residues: CASTSPGGGREAFF. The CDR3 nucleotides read TGTGCCAGCACCAGTCCTGGGGGCGGTAGGGAAGCTTTCTTT.

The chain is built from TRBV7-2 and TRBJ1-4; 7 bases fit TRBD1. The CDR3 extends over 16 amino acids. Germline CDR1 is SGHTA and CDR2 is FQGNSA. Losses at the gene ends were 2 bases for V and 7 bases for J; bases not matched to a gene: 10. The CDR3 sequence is CASSLRGGALGEKLFF. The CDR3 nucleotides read TGTGCCAGCAGCTTAAGAGGGGGCGCACTGGGTGAAAAACTGTTTTTT.

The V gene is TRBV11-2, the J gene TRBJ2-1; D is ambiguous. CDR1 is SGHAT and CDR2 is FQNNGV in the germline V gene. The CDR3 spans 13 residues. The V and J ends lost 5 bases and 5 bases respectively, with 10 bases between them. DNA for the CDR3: TGTGCCAGCAGCCCCGACCGTGACAATGAGCAGTTCTTC. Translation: CASSPDRDNEQFF. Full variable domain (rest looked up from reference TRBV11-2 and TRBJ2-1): EAGVAQSPRYKIIEKRQSVAFWCNPISGHATLYWYQQILGQGPKLLIQFQNNGVVDDSQLPKDRFSAERLKGVDSTLKIQPAKLEDSAVYLCASSPDRDNEQFFGPGTRLTVL.

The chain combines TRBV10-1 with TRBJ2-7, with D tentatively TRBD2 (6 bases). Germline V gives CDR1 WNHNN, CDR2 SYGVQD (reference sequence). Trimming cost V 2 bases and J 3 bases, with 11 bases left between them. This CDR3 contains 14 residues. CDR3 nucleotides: TGCGCCAGCAGTGAGGGGGGACTCCACTACGAGCAGTACTTC. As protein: CASSEGGLHYEQYF.

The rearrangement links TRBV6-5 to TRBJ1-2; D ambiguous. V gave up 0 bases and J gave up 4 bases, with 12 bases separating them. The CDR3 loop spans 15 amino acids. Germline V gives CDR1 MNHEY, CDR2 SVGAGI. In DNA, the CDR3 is TGTGCCAGCAGTTACTCGAGAGGCCGGAGCTATGGCTACACCTTC. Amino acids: CASSYSRGRSYGYTF.

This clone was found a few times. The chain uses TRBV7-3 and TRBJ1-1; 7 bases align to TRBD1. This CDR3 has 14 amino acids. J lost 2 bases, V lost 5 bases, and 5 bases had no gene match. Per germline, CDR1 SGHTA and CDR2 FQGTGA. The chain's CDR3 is CASSQQGVNTEAFF. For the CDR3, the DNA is TGTGCCAGCAGCCAGCAGGGGGTTAACACTGAAGCTTTCTTT.

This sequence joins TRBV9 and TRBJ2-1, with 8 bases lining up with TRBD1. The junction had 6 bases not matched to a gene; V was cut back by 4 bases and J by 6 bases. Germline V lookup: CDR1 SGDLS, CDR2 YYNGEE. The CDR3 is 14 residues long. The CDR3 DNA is TGTGCCAGCAGCCCGGTTGACAGGGGCAATGAGCAGTTCTTC. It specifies CASSPVDRGNEQFF.

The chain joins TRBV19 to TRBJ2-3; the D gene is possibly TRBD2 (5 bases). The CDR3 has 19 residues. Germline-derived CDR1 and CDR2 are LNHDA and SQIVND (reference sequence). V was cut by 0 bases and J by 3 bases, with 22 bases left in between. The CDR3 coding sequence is TGTGCCAGTAGTATAGATGCCCGTGCGGGTGGTGGGATAACAGATACGCAGTATTTT. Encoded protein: CASSIDARAGGGITDTQYF.

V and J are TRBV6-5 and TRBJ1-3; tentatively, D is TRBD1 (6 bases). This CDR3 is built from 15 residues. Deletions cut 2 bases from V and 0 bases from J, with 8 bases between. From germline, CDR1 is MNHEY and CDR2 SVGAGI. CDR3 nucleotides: TGTGCCAGCAGTTACGACAGGTTCTCTGGAAACACCATATATTTT. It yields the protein CASSYDRFSGNTIYF.

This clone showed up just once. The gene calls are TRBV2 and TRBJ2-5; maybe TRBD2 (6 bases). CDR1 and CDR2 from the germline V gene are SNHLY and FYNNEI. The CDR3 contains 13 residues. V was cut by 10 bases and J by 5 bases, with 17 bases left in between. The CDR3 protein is CATTGGPSETQYF. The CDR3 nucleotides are TGTGCCACGACCGGAGGGCCCAGTGAGACCCAGTACTTC.

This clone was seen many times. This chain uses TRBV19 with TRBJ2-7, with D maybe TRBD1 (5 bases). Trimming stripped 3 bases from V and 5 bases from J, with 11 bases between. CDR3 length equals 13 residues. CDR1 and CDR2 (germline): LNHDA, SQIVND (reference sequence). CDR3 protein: CASSIKGRHEQYF. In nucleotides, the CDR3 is TGTGCCAGTAGTATCAAGGGGCGACACGAGCAGTACTTC. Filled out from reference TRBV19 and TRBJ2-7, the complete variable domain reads DGGITQSPKYLFRKEGQNVTLSCEQNLNHDAMYWYRQDPGQGLRLIYYSQIVNDFQKGDIAEGYSVSREKKESFPLTVTSAQKNPTAFYLCASSIKGRHEQYFGPGTRLTVT.

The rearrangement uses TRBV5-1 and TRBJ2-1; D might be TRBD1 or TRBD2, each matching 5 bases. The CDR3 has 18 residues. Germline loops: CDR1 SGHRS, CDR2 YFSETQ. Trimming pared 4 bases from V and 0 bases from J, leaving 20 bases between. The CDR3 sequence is CASSPGTAEAISYNEQFF. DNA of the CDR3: TGCGCCAGCAGCCCCGGGACGGCGGAGGCGATCTCCTACAATGAGCAGTTCTTC.

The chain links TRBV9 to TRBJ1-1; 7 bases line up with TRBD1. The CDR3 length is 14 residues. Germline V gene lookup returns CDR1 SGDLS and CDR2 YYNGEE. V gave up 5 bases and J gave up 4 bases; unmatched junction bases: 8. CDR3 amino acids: CASRGTGAGTEAFF. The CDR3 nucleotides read TGTGCCAGCAGAGGCACAGGGGCTGGCACTGAAGCTTTCTTT.

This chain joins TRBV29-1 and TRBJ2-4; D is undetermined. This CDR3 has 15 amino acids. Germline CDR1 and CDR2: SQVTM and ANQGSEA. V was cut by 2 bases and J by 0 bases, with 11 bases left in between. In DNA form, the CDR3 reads TGCAGCGTTGAACCCCAGGTAAGAGCCAAAAACATTCAGTACTTC. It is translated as CSVEPQVRAKNIQYF.

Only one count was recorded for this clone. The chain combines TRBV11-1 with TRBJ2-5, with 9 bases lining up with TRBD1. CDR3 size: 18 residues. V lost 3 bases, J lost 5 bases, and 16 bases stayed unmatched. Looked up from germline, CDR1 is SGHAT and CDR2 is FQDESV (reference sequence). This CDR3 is CASSFLGTGQGLVETQYF. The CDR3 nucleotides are TGTGCCAGCAGCTTTCTCGGCACGGGACAGGGACTTGTGGAGACCCAGTACTTC.

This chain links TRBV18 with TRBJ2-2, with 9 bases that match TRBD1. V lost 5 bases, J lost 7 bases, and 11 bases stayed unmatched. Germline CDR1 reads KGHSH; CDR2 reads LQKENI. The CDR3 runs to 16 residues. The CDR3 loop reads CASSTTGTGLDGELFF. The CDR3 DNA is TGTGCCAGCTCAACTACCGGGACAGGGCTGGACGGGGAGCTGTTTTTT.

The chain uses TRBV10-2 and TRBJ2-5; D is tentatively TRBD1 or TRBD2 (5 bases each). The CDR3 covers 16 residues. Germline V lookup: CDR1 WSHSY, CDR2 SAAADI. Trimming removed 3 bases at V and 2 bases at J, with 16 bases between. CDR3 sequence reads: CASSEGPGTRQETQYF. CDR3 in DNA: TGCGCCAGCAGTGAAGGTCCGGGGACGAGGCAAGAGACCCAGTACTTC.

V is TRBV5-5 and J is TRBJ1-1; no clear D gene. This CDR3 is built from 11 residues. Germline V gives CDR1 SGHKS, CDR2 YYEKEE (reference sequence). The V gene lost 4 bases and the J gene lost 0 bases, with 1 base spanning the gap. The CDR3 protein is CASSMNTEAFF. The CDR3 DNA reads TGTGCCAGCAGCATGAACACTGAAGCTTTCTTT.